This T cell receptor (beta chain) was profiled in a study of blood T cell repertoires in COVID-19. Background on the study: Some COVID-19 samples were acute and others convalescent; all came from the United States, Italy and Spain.

TCRdb keeps only in-frame clones here, not all; method: immunoSEQ multiplex PCR. Found here are about 270,000 clones, 80% to 90% of them singletons; the top ten hold 4.1%. The CDR3 length is 16 residues. Germline V lookup: CDR1 LNHDA, CDR2 SQIVND (reference sequence). V was clipped by 5 bases and J by 0 bases, with 14 bases between them. Material for sequencing was PBMCs or T cells enriched from blood (not recorded which). V gene TRBV19 combines with J gene TRBJ1-5; maybe TRBD1 (6 bases). This sequence was found in a woman in her twenties or thirties with acute COVID-19. Written as DNA, the CDR3 is TGTGCCAGTAGTTCCGGGGGGGGCAATAGCAATCAGCCCCAGCATTTT. Translated, it gives CASSSGGGNSNQPQHF.